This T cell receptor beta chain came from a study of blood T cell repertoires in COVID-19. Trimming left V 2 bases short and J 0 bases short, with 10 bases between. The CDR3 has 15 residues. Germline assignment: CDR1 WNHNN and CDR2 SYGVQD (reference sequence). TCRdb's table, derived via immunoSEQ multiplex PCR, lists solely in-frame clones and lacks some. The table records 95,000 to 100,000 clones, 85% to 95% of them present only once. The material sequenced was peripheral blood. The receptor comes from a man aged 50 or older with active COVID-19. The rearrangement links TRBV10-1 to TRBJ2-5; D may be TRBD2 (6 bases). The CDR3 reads CASSETAGNQETQYF. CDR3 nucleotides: TGCGCCAGCAGTGAGACGGCGGGGAACCAAGAGACCCAGTACTTC.